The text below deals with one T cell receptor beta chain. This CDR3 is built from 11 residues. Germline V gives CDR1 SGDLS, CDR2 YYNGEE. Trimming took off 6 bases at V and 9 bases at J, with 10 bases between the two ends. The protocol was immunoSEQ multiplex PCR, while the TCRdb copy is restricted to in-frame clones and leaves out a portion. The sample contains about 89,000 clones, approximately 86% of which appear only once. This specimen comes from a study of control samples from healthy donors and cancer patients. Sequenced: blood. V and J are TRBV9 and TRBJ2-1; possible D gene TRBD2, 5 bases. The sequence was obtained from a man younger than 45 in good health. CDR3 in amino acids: CASNVGGEQFF. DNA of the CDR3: TGTGCCAGCAATGTAGGAGGTGAGCAGTTCTTC.